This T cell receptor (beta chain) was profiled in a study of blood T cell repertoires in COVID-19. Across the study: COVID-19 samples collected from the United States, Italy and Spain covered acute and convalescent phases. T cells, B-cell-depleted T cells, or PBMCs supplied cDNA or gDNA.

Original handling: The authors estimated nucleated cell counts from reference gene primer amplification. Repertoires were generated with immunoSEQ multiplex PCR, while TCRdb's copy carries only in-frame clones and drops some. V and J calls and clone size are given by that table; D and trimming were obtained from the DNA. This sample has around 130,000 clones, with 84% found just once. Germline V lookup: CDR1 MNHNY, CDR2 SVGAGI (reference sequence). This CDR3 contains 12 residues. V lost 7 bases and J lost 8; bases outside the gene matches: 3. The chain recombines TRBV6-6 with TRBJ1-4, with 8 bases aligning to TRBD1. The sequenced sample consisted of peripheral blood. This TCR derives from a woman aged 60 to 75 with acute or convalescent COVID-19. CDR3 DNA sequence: TGTGCCAGCAAAACAGGGGGGGAAAAACTGTTTTTT. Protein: CASKTGGEKLFF.